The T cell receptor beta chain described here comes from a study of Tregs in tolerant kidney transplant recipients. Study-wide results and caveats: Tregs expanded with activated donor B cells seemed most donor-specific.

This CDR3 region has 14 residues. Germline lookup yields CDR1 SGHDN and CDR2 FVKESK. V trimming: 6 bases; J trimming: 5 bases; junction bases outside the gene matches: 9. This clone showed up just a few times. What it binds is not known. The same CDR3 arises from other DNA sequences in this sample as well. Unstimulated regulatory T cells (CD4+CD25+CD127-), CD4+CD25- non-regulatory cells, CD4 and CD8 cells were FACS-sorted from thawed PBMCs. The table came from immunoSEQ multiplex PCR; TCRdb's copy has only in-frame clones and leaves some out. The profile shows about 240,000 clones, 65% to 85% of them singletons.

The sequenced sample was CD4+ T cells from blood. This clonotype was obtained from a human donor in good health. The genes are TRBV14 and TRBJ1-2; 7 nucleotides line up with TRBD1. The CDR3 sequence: CASSPGQNLYGYTF. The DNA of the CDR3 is TGTGCCAGCAGTCCGGGACAGAATCTTTATGGCTACACCTTC.